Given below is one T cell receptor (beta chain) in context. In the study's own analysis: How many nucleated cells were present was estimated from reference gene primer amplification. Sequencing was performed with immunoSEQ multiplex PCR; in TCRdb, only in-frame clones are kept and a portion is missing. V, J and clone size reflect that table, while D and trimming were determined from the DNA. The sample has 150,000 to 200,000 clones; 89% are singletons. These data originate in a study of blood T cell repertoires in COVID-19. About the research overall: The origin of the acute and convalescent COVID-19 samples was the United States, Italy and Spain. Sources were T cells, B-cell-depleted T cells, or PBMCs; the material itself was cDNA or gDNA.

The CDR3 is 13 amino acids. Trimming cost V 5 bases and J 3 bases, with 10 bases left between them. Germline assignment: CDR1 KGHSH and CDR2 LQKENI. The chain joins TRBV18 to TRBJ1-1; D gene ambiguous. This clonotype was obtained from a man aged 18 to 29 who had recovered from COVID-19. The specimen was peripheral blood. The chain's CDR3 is CASSEGEDTEAFF. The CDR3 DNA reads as TGTGCCAGCTCAGAGGGTGAGGACACTGAAGCTTTCTTT.